Given below is one TCR beta chain in context. Its antigen is unknown. This entry comes from a study of shared clonotypes between healthy human individuals. Study background: Per donor, CD8 memory used one plate, CD8 naive used two, CD4 memory used three and CD4 naive used three. Study conclusions and caveats: Rarefaction gave evidence that sorted-subset sequencing remained incomplete despite large depth. All-four-donor shared clonotypes had higher generation probabilities than non-shared clonotypes did.

The method was immunoSEQ multiplex PCR; TCRdb's version includes in-frame clones alone and lacks a portion of them. Of 2 million to 2.5 million clones in the sample, about nine tenths were seen once. The CDR3 loop spans 16 amino acids. After removal of 1 base from V and 6 bases from J, the junction contained 13 bases not matched to a gene. Germline lookup yields CDR1 SGHRS and CDR2 YFSETQ. This TCR was recovered from a young man in good health. Some clones in this sample may be carry-over from other donors' samples. The chain uses TRBV5-1 and TRBJ2-7, with 7 bases fitting TRBD2. Sequenced input: naive CD4+ T cells from PBMCs. As to subset: CD45RA+ positively selected. CDR3 sequence: CASSLLGTGVAGEQYF. Written as DNA, the CDR3 is TGCGCCAGCAGCTTGTTGGGGACGGGGGTAGCGGGCGAGCAGTACTTC.